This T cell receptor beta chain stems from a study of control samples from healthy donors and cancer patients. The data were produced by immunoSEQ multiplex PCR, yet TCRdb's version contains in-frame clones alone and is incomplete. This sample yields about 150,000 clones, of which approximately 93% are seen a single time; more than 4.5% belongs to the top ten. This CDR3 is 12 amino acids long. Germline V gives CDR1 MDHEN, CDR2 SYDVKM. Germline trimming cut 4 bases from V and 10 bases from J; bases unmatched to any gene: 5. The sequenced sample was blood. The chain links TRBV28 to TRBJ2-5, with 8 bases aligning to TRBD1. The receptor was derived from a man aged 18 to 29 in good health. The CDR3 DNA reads TGTGCCAGCAGTTGGGAGGACAGGGACCAGTACTTC. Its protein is CASSWEDRDQYF.